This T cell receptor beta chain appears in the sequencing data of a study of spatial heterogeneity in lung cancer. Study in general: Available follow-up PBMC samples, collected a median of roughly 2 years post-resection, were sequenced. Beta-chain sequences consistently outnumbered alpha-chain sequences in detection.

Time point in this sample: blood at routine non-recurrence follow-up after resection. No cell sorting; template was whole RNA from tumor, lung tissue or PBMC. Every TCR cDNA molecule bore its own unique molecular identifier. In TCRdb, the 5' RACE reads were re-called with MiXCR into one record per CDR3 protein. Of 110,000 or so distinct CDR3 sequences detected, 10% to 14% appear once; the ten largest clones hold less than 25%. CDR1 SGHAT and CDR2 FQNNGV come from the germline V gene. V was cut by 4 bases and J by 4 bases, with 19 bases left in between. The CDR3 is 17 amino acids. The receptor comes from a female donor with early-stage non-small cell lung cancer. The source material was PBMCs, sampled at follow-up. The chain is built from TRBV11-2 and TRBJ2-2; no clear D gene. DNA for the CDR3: TGTGCCAGCAGCTCTACCCCTAAACTGGGTGGCACCGGGGAGCTGTTTTTT. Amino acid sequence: CASSSTPKLGGTGELFF.